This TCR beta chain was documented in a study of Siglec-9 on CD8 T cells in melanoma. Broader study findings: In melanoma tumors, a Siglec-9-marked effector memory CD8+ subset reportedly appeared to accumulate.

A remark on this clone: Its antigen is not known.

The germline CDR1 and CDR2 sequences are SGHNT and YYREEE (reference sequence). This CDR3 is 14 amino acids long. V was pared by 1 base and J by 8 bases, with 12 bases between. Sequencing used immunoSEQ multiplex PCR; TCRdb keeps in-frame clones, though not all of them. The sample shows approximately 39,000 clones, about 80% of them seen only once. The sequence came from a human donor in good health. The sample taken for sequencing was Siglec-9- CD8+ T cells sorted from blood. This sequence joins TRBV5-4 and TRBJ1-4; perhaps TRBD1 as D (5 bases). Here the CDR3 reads CASSLTRDGEKLFF. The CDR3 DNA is TGTGCCAGCAGCTTGACCAGGGATGGGGAAAAACTGTTTTTT.